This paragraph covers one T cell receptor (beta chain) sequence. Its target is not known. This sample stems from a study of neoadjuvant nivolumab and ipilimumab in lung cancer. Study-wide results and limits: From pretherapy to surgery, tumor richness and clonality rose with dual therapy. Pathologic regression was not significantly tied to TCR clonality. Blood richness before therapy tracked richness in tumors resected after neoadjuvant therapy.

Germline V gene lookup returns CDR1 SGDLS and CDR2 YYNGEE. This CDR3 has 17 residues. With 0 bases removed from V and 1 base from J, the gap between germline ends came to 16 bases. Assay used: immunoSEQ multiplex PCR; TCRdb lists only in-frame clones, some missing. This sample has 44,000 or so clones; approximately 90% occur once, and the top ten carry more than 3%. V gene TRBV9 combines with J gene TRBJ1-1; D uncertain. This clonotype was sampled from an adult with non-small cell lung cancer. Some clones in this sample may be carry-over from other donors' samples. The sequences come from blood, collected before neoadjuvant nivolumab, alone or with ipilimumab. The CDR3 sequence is CASSVGLSLNGNTEAFF. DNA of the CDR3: TGTGCCAGCAGCGTAGGGCTGTCCCTTAATGGGAACACTGAAGCTTTCTTT.